A selection of T cell receptor beta chains follows, all from one sample in a study of cytomegalovirus exposure and HLA in healthy donors. Assay used: immunoSEQ multiplex PCR; TCRdb lists only in-frame clones, some missing. This sample has over 100,000 clones; about three quarters occur once, and the top ten carry around 1.8%. Specimen: PBMCs. These receptors were obtained from a female donor in good health and CMV-seropositive. The CDR3 runs from the conserved cysteine through the conserved F or W. Fields, in order: D gene, V gene, J gene, clone size, CDR3 DNA, CDR3 protein. A D gene is named only where the DNA matches it firmly. A row's size may be missing; if present it is once, few, many or a size class.

-	TRBV28	TRBJ1-2	once	TGTGCCAGCAGCGAGAACTATGGCTACACCTTC	CASSENYGYTF
-	TRBV6-5	TRBJ1-5	-	TGTGCCAGCAGTTACTCCCAGGGAGGTCAGCCCCAGCATTTT	CASSYSQGGQPQHF
-	TRBV10-1	TRBJ1-1	-	TGCGCCAGCAGTGATAACAGGTTGAACACTGAAGCTTTCTTT	CASSDNRLNTEAFF
TRBD2	TRBV5-5	TRBJ2-3	-	TGTGCCAGCAGCTCGATAAGCCTAGCGGGGGGGCCCACAGATACGCAGTATTTT	CASSSISLAGGPTDTQYF
TRBD2	TRBV5-1	TRBJ2-1	-	TGCGCCAGCAGCTTCACTAGCGGGGGAAATGAGCAGTTCTTC	CASSFTSGGNEQFF
TRBD1	TRBV19	TRBJ2-7	-	TGTGCCAGTAGTATTTTTCCAGGACAGGGGGTCCACGAGCAGTACTTC	CASSIFPGQGVHEQYF
TRBD1	TRBV29-1	TRBJ2-3	-	TGCAGCGTGTCGGACAGGGGTGATGCAGATACGCAGTATTTT	CSVSDRGDADTQYF
TRBD2	TRBV19	TRBJ2-7	-	TGTGCCAGTAGTATTAGCGGGGGGGCCTCCTACGAGCAGTACTTC	CASSISGGASYEQYF
TRBD1	TRBV9	TRBJ2-5	-	TGTGCCAGCAGCGCGGGGGGACAGGGGGGAGAGACCCAGTACTTC	CASSAGGQGGETQYF
TRBD1	TRBV18	TRBJ2-5	few	TGTGCCAGCTCACGGGGACAGCAACAAGAGACCCAGTACTTC	CASSRGQQQETQYF
TRBD1	TRBV9	TRBJ2-1	-	TGTGCCAGCAGCCAAGGACAGGGGGCATACTACAATGAGCAGTTCTTC	CASSQGQGAYYNEQFF